A single sample gave rise to the 17 T cell receptor beta chains below, sequenced in a study of identical twins. TCRdb re-called the 5' RACE reads through MiXCR, storing one row per CDR3 protein. The data show 500,000 to 600,000 distinct CDR3 sequences, with roughly a fifth seen just once and about 0.91% held by the top ten. These data were likewise used in another study, on T cells expressing NK-cell markers.

The material sequenced was CD4+ T cells sorted from blood. The receptor source for this set is a woman aged 18-29 years in good health.

The chain combines TRBV3-1 with TRBJ2-3; TRBD2 aligns across 14 bases. The germline V gene has CDR1 LGHDT and CDR2 YNNKEL (reference sequence). The J segment lost 3 bases and the V segment lost 4 bases, leaving 3 bases of the junction unmatched. The CDR3 is 16 amino acids. This CDR3 is CASSRRTSGRTDTQYF. CDR3 DNA sequence: TGTGCCAGCAGCCGTCGGACTAGCGGGAGGACAGATACGCAGTATTTT.

This clonotype occurred once. The chain links TRBV6-2 or TRBV6-3 to TRBJ2-1, with 7 positions matching TRBD1. The CDR3 sequence is 17 residues long. CDR1 MNHEY and CDR2 SVGEGT come from the germline V gene. J was trimmed by 7 bases and V by 2 bases; bases with no gene match: 14. CDR3 residues: CASSYRYAGTERNEQFF. The CDR3 DNA is TGTGCCAGCAGTTACAGGTACGCCGGGACAGAGAGGAATGAGCAGTTCTTC.

V gene TRBV21-1 combines with J gene TRBJ2-3; TRBD2 was called by the table and not checked on the DNA. TRBV21-1 is marked as a pseudogene. The CDR3 contains 24 residues. The chain's CDR3 is CASSLACGLAGVVDPNGATDTQYF. CDR3 bases: TGTGCCAGCAGCCTCGCTTGCGGACTAGCGGGAGTAGTAGACCCAAACGGGGCCACAGATACGCAGTATTTT.

This clonotype was found a few times. The chain links TRBV25-1 to TRBJ2-7; 8 nucleotides line up with TRBD1. The J segment lost 0 bases and the V segment lost 2 bases, leaving 3 bases of the junction unmatched. This CDR3 is built from 15 residues. Germline V gives CDR1 MGHDK, CDR2 SYGVNS. The DNA for the CDR3 is TGTGCCAGCAGTGAACCCGGGACAGGCTCCTACGAGCAGTACTTC. Protein sequence: CASSEPGTGSYEQYF.

This clonotype has a handful of counts. The chain couples TRBV7-6 to TRBJ2-1; 12 bases match TRBD2. Germline V gene data show CDR1 as SGHVS and CDR2 as FNYEAQ. The CDR3 sequence is 15 residues long. V lost 2 bases, J lost 7 bases, and 3 bases stayed unmatched. In DNA form, the CDR3 reads TGTGCCAGCAGCTTACAGACTAGCGGGGGAAATGAGCAGTTCTTC. This sequence encodes CASSLQTSGGNEQFF.

The sample holds a few counts of this clonotype. The chain employs TRBV6-1 and TRBJ1-1, with 7 bases lining up with TRBD1. Trimming took 6 bases from V and 0 from J; bases not matched to a gene: 4. CDR1 MNHNS and CDR2 SASEGT come from the germline V gene. The CDR3 consists of 14 residues. CDR3 DNA sequence: TGTGCCAGCAGGGGACAGAACATGAACACTGAAGCTTTCTTT. Translating it yields CASRGQNMNTEAFF.

This clonotype was observed a few times. V gene TRBV20-1 combines with J gene TRBJ2-5, with D tentatively TRBD2 (6 bases). The V gene's germline CDR1 is DFQATT and CDR2 SNEGSKA (reference sequence). V lost 3 bases to trimming and J lost 5 bases, with 10 bases between them. The CDR3 spans 12 residues. CDR3 DNA: TGCAGTGCTAGTCCGGGAGAGGAGACCCAGTACTTC. It specifies CSASPGEETQYF.

This clonotype has a handful of counts. The chain joins TRBV10-3 to TRBJ1-2, with TRBD1 as a possible D gene (6 bases). Germline values: CDR1 ENHRY, CDR2 SYGVKD. V gave up 6 bases and J gave up 6 bases, with 14 bases separating them. This CDR3 is built from 13 residues. The CDR3 DNA is TGTGCCATCAGATCGGACAGTAGGGATGGCTACACCTTC. It yields the protein CAIRSDSRDGYTF.

This clonotype was found a few times. J is TRBJ2-3 and V is TRBV20-1; TRBD2 agrees at 9 bases. Germline V gene sequence: CDR1 DFQATT, CDR2 SNEGSKA (reference sequence). J gave up 11 bases and V 3 bases, and 9 bases lay outside the gene matches. There are 13 residues in the CDR3. CDR3 in amino acids: CSASGEREAVQYF. The DNA for the CDR3 is TGCAGTGCTAGTGGGGAGCGGGAGGCTGTGCAGTATTTT.

This chain uses TRBV20-1 with TRBJ2-1; 14 nucleotides match TRBD2. CDR1 is DFQATT and CDR2 is SNEGSKA in the germline V gene (reference sequence). The CDR3 contains 14 residues. V shed 7 bases and J 10 bases; nucleotides not matched to a gene: 9. CDR3 protein: CSVSPGLAGEEQFF. The CDR3 nucleotides are TGCAGTGTCTCACCGGGACTAGCGGGAGAGGAGCAGTTCTTC.

The chain joins TRBV12-3 or TRBV12-4 to TRBJ2-6, with 7 bases identical to TRBD1. V shed 7 bases and J 8 bases; nucleotides not matched to a gene: 17. CDR3 size: 17 residues. The CDR3 DNA is TGTGCCAGCACCCTAGGGTCTGGGACAGTAAGATCCAACGTCCTGACTTTC. It is translated as CASTLGSGTVRSNVLTF.

This clonotype was found many times. The chain carries TRBV29-1 and TRBJ2-1, with TRBD2 matching 10 bases. Per germline, CDR1 SQVTM and CDR2 ANQGSEA. The J segment lost 6 bases and the V segment lost 7 bases, leaving 3 bases of the junction unmatched. The CDR3 contains 12 residues. CDR3: CSGGLAANEQFF. The CDR3, as DNA: TGCAGCGGAGGACTAGCGGCCAATGAGCAGTTCTTC.

The gene calls are TRBV7-2 and TRBJ2-7; tentatively, D is TRBD2 (5 bases). V was shortened by 5 bases and J by 4 bases, with 15 bases between the two germline ends. CDR3 length: 14 amino acids. Germline CDR1 SGHTA, CDR2 FQGNSA. In DNA form, the CDR3 reads TGTGCCAGCAGCAAGACCGGGGATTATTACGAGCAGTACTTC. It specifies CASSKTGDYYEQYF.

The chain couples TRBV12-3 or TRBV12-4 to TRBJ2-5, with D possibly being TRBD1 or TRBD2 (5 bases each). The CDR3 is made up of 14 amino acids. The V end was cut by 4 bases, the J end by 4 bases, with 13 bases between. This CDR3 reads CASSSWDVGETQYF. In DNA, the CDR3 is TGTGCCAGCAGTTCCTGGGACGTCGGAGAGACCCAGTACTTC.

The chain couples TRBV5-4 to TRBJ2-2; D not resolved. Germline CDR1 and CDR2: SGHNT and YYREEE (reference sequence). The CDR3 extends over 14 amino acids. V gave up 4 bases and J gave up 4 bases, with 11 bases separating them. CDR3 sequence (DNA): TGTGCCAGCAGCGGCTTCCTCGGCACCGGGGAGCTGTTTTTT. It is translated as CASSGFLGTGELFF.

This chain uses TRBV27 with TRBJ1-2; possible D gene TRBD1, 6 bases. In germline, CDR1 is MNHEY, CDR2 SMNVEV (reference sequence). The V and J ends lost 4 bases and 6 bases respectively, with 18 bases between them. The CDR3 extends over 15 amino acids. CDR3 loop: CASSSSWTVGNGYTF. In DNA form, the CDR3 reads TGTGCCAGCAGTTCCTCTTGGACAGTTGGTAATGGCTACACCTTC.

This clonotype was found a few times. The chain recombines TRBV6-1 with TRBJ2-3; 9 nucleotides match TRBD2. CDR3 length equals 14 residues. CDR1 and CDR2 from the germline V gene are MNHNS and SASEGT. V was pared by 0 bases and J by 6 bases, with 1 base of the junction left unmatched. The CDR3, as DNA: TGTGCCAGCAGTGAAGCCAGCGGGAGGGATACGCAGTATTTT. Translating gives CASSEASGRDTQYF.